Only one count was recorded for the clone carrying this TCR beta chain. The data derive from a study of blood T cell repertoires in COVID-19. Profiled with immunoSEQ multiplex PCR; TCRdb holds only in-frame clones, not every one. The sample consists of about 410,000 clones, approximately 89% of them appearing once. Sequencing input: peripheral blood. The source is a woman aged 40 to 49 with COVID-19, enrolled during active disease.

The CDR3 protein is CASSLGQGERQPQHF. CDR3 sequence (DNA): TGTGCCAGCAGCTTAGGGCAGGGGGAACGACAGCCCCAGCATTTT. The V and J genes are TRBV7-9 and TRBJ1-5; 7 nucleotides align to TRBD1. The CDR3 has 15 amino acids. CDR1 is SEHNR and CDR2 is FQNEAQ in the germline V gene (reference sequence). V trimming: 1 base; J trimming: 7 bases; junction bases outside the gene matches: 7.